The 23 T cell receptor beta chains reported below all come from one sample, sequenced in a study of T cell responses to AZD1222 COVID-19 vaccine. The method was immunoSEQ multiplex PCR; TCRdb's version includes in-frame clones alone and lacks a portion of them. The sample has 150,000 or so clones; around 90% are singletons. This sample comprised peripheral blood, obtained 28 days after the second AZD1222 dose. The source of these receptors is an adult who received the AZD1222 COVID-19 vaccine.

The V and J genes are TRBV5-1 and TRBJ2-1; possibly TRBD2 for D (6 bases). Germline V gene sequence: CDR1 SGHRS, CDR2 YFSETQ. V was clipped by 3 bases and J by 2 bases, with 9 bases between them. The CDR3 consists of 14 residues. The CDR3 coding sequence is TGCGCCAGCAGCTACACTAGCACCTACAATGAGCAGTTCTTC. It is translated as CASSYTSTYNEQFF.

This clone appeared a few times. The chain uses TRBV12-5 and TRBJ2-2; D may be TRBD2 (6 bases). V dropped 6 bases and J dropped 5 bases, with 13 bases sitting between them. This CDR3 contains 14 residues. Per the germline V gene, CDR1 is LGHNT and CDR2 is FRNRAP. DNA of the CDR3: TGTGCTAGTGGGATCGACGGGACTACCGGGGAGCTGTTTTTT. It encodes CASGIDGTTGELFF. The complete variable domain, with remaining parts taken from reference TRBV12-5 and TRBJ2-2, reads DARVTQTPRHKVTEMGQEVTMRCQPILGHNTVFWYRQTMMQGLELLAYFRNRAPLDDSGMPKDRFSAEMPDATLATLKIQPSEPRDSAVYFCASGIDGTTGELFFGEGSRLTVL.

This chain links TRBV7-2 with TRBJ2-3; TRBD1 aligns across 9 bases. V trimming: 6 bases; J trimming: 5 bases; junction bases outside the gene matches: 6. Germline V gene lookup returns CDR1 SGHTA and CDR2 FQGNSA. The length of the CDR3 is 14 residues. CDR3 residues: CASRMGQGIDTQYF. The CDR3 DNA reads TGTGCCAGCAGGATGGGACAGGGAATAGATACGCAGTATTTT. Full variable domain (outside the CDR3, taken from reference TRBV7-2 and TRBJ2-3): GAGVSQSPSNKVTEKGKDVELRCDPISGHTALYWYRQSLGQGLEFLIYFQGNSAPDKSGLPSDRFSAERTGGSVSTLTIQRTQQEDSAVYLCASRMGQGIDTQYFGPGTRLTVL.

There are many counts of this clone. The chain employs TRBV11-2 and TRBJ2-1; D possibly corresponds to TRBD2 (6 bases). The CDR3 extends over 18 amino acids. The V and J ends lost 3 bases and 4 bases respectively, with 22 bases between them. In germline, CDR1 is SGHAT, CDR2 FQNNGV. The CDR3 spells CASSLATGLAIGYNEQFF. Written as DNA, the CDR3 is TGTGCCAGCAGCTTGGCAACCGGCCTAGCGATCGGATACAATGAGCAGTTCTTC. Together with reference TRBV11-2 and TRBJ2-1, the CDR3 gives the full variable domain: EAGVAQSPRYKIIEKRQSVAFWCNPISGHATLYWYQQILGQGPKLLIQFQNNGVVDDSQLPKDRFSAERLKGVDSTLKIQPAKLEDSAVYLCASSLATGLAIGYNEQFFGPGTRLTVL.

The chain uses TRBV10-2 and TRBJ1-2, with no clear D. The CDR3 extends over 13 amino acids. In germline, CDR1 is WSHSY, CDR2 SAAADI. V lost 2 bases and J lost 4, with 8 bases in between. The CDR3 protein is CASSEGRSYGYTF. CDR3 DNA: TGCGCCAGCAGTGAGGGCAGGAGCTATGGCTACACCTTC.

The gene calls are TRBV3-1 (or the pseudogene TRBV3-2) and TRBJ2-1; tentatively, D is TRBD1 (6 bases). Between the trimmed V and J ends, which lost 0 bases and 2 bases, there was a span of 14 bases. Per germline, CDR1 LGHDT and CDR2 YNNKEL (reference sequence). The CDR3 loop spans 17 amino acids. In DNA, the CDR3 is TGTGCCAGCAGCCAAGATTTAAAACAGGGCACCTACAATGAGCAGTTCTTC. This codes for CASSQDLKQGTYNEQFF.

The chain recombines TRBV19 with TRBJ1-2, with 8 nucleotides matching TRBD1. V trimming: 6 bases; J trimming: 7 bases; junction bases outside the gene matches: 7. Germline CDR1 reads LNHDA; CDR2 reads SQIVND (reference sequence). There are 13 residues in the CDR3. In DNA form, the CDR3 reads TGTGCCAGTAGCACAGGGGGGATCTCTGGCTACACCTTC. Translating it yields CASSTGGISGYTF.

This sequence joins TRBV11-2 and TRBJ2-2; TRBD1 is a possible D gene (5 bases). V was shortened by 4 bases and J by 7 bases, with 13 bases between the two germline ends. Germline V gene sequence: CDR1 SGHAT, CDR2 FQNNGV. This CDR3 spans 14 amino acids. This CDR3 reads CASSSDSLFGELFF. CDR3 bases: TGTGCCAGCAGCTCCGACAGCTTATTCGGGGAGCTGTTTTTT.

This chain uses TRBV7-9 with TRBJ1-2, with D uncertain. Trimming removed 0 bases from V and 5 bases from J, with 4 bases in between. From germline, CDR1 is SEHNR and CDR2 FQNEAQ (reference sequence). This CDR3 has 12 amino acids. The CDR3 spells CASSLATYGYTF. CDR3 DNA: TGTGCCAGCAGCTTAGCGACGTATGGCTACACCTTC.

The gene calls are TRBV3-1 (or the pseudogene TRBV3-2) and TRBJ2-7, with TRBD1 as a possible D gene (7 bases). Germline values: CDR1 LGHDT, CDR2 YNNKEL (reference sequence). V shed 1 base and J shed 5 bases, with 27 bases lying between them. The CDR3 runs 19 residues. In DNA, the CDR3 is TGTGCCAGCAGCCAAGGAATCGGCAGGGGGGTAGCTATCGGTCACGAGCAGTACTTC. Its translation: CASSQGIGRGVAIGHEQYF.

The chain uses TRBV5-1 and TRBJ1-3; D gene ambiguous. Germline CDR1 is SGHRS and CDR2 is YFSETQ. The V and J ends lost 0 bases and 8 bases respectively, with 9 bases between them. This CDR3 has 13 amino acids. CDR3 residues: CASSLGQVDTIYF. The CDR3 DNA follows: TGCGCCAGCAGCTTGGGGCAGGTGGACACCATATATTTT.

The rearrangement uses TRBV29-1 and TRBJ1-2; perhaps TRBD1 as D (6 bases). Deletions cut 4 bases from V and 0 bases from J, with 12 bases between. The CDR3 covers 14 residues. CDR1 and CDR2 from the germline V gene are SQVTM and ANQGSEA. The CDR3, as DNA: TGCAGCGTTGTGTTGGACAGACCTAACTATGGCTACACCTTC. Its protein is CSVVLDRPNYGYTF.

V and J are TRBV6-2 or TRBV6-3 and TRBJ1-1; 7 nucleotides agree with TRBD1. This CDR3 comprises 14 residues. Germline V gives CDR1 MNHEY, CDR2 SVGEGT. V dropped 5 bases and J dropped 1; count of bases not matched to a gene: 4. The CDR3 DNA reads TGTGCCAGCAGTCACGGGACAGAGAACACTGAAGCTTTCTTT. Translating it yields CASSHGTENTEAFF.

This chain joins TRBV29-1 and TRBJ1-1; the match to TRBD1 covers 7 bases. This CDR3 is built from 13 residues. CDR1 and CDR2 from the germline V gene are SQVTM and ANQGSEA. After removal of 7 bases from V and 0 bases from J, the junction contained 5 bases not matched to a gene. CDR3 bases: TGCAGCGCCTCAGGGGGAATGAACACTGAAGCTTTCTTT. Protein sequence: CSASGGMNTEAFF.

The rearrangement joins TRBV6-6 to TRBJ1-3; TRBD1 matches at 8 bases. The CDR3 contains 16 residues. The germline gives CDR1 MNHNY, CDR2 SVGAGI (reference sequence). V trimming: 0 bases; J trimming: 0 bases; junction bases outside the gene matches: 1. CDR3 coding DNA: TGTGCCAGCAGTTACTCGACAGGGGTCTCTGGAAACACCATATATTTT. It yields the protein CASSYSTGVSGNTIYF.

CDR3 nucleotide sequence: TGTGCCAGCAGCACCAGGGACAGACAGAACTATGGCTACACCTTC. Amino acid sequence: CASSTRDRQNYGYTF. The chain employs TRBV11-3 and TRBJ1-2; 7 bases map to TRBD1. CDR1 is SGHNT and CDR2 is YENEEA in the germline V gene. J was trimmed by 2 bases and V by 5 bases; bases with no gene match: 8. The CDR3 covers 15 residues.

V gene TRBV6-6 combines with J gene TRBJ1-1; D remains ambiguous. Germline lookup yields CDR1 MNHNY and CDR2 SVGAGI (reference sequence). This CDR3 is 14 amino acids long. Between the trimmed V and J ends, which lost 0 bases and 0 bases, there was a span of 5 bases. CDR3 nucleotide sequence: TGTGCCAGCAGTTACTCCGGCGTGAACACTGAAGCTTTCTTT. Translation gives CASSYSGVNTEAFF.

The V and J genes are TRBV11-2 and TRBJ2-5, with D maybe TRBD2 (5 bases). Trimming removed 1 base at V and 7 bases at J, with 10 bases between. Looked up from germline, CDR1 is SGHAT and CDR2 is FQNNGV. The CDR3 loop spans 13 amino acids. The CDR3 reads CASSLGGMATQYF. CDR3 DNA sequence: TGTGCCAGCAGCTTAGGAGGGATGGCGACCCAGTACTTC.

The V gene is TRBV3-1 (or the pseudogene TRBV3-2), the J gene TRBJ1-2; TRBD1 agrees at 7 bases. The length of the CDR3 is 15 residues. Losses at the gene ends were 0 bases for V and 5 bases for J; bases not matched to a gene: 6. Germline V gene data show CDR1 as LGHDT and CDR2 as YNNKEL (reference sequence). Here the CDR3 reads CASSQETGPGYGYTF. CDR3 bases: TGTGCCAGCAGCCAAGAGACAGGGCCGGGGTATGGCTACACCTTC.

Here the CDR3 reads CATTPGGGTDTQYF. In DNA, the CDR3 is TGTGCCACCACCCCGGGCGGGGGCACAGATACGCAGTATTTT. The V call is TRBV24-1, the J call TRBJ2-3, with D perhaps TRBD2 (6 bases). Germline values: CDR1 KGHDR, CDR2 SFDVKD. This CDR3 has 14 residues. Trimming left V 8 bases short and J 1 base short, with 12 bases between.

This clone turned up a few times. The rearrangement uses TRBV20-1 and TRBJ2-7; 10 bases match TRBD2. The CDR3 runs 15 residues. The ends lost 3 bases at V and 4 bases at J; junction bases unmatched: 9. Per the germline V gene, CDR1 is DFQATT and CDR2 is SNEGSKA (reference sequence). DNA for the CDR3: TGCAGTGCTAGTCCGACTATGACTAGCGGGTACGAGCAGTACTTC. This translates into CSASPTMTSGYEQYF.

J is TRBJ1-1 and V is TRBV7-2, with D uncertain. CDR1 is SGHTA, CDR2 FQGNSA, per germline. Trimming shortened V by 5 bases and J by 7 bases, and 8 bases separated the two germline ends. CDR3 size: 11 residues. CDR3 nucleotide sequence: TGTGCCAGCAGCCCCGGGTATGAAGCTTTCTTT. Its protein product is CASSPGYEAFF.

The rearrangement joins TRBV27 to TRBJ2-2; D uncertain. CDR1 is MNHEY, CDR2 SMNVEV, per germline (reference sequence). V lost 3 bases, J lost 4 bases, and 9 bases lay in between. CDR3 size: 14 residues. The CDR3 sequence: CASSFSVTTGELFF. The CDR3 nucleotides are TGTGCCAGCAGTTTTTCAGTTACCACCGGGGAGCTGTTTTTT.